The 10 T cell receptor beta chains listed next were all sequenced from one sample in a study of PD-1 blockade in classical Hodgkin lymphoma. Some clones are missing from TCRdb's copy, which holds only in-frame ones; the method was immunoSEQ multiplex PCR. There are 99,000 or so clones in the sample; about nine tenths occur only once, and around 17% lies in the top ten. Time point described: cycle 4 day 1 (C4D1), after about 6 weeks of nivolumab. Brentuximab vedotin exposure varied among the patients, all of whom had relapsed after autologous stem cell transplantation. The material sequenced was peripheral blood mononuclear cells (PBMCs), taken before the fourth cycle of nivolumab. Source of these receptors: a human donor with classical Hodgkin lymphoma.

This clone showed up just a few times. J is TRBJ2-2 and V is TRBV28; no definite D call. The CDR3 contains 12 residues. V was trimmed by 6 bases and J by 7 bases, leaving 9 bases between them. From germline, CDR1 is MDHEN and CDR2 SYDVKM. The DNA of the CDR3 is TGTGCCAGCAGCCCCGGGCTCGGGGAGCTGTTTTTT. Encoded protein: CASSPGLGELFF. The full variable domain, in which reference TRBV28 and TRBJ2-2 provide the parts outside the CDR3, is DVKVTQSSRYLVKRTGEKVFLECVQDMDHENMFWYRQDPGLGLRLIYFSYDVKMKEKGDIPEGYSVSREKKERFSLILESASTNQTSMYLCASSPGLGELFFGEGSRLTVL.

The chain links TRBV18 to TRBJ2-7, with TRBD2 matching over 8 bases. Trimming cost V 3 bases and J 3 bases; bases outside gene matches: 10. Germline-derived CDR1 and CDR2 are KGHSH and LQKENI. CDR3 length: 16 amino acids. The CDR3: CASSPQLSGTYYEQYF. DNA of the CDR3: TGTGCCAGCTCACCGCAACTTAGCGGGACTTACTACGAGCAGTACTTC.

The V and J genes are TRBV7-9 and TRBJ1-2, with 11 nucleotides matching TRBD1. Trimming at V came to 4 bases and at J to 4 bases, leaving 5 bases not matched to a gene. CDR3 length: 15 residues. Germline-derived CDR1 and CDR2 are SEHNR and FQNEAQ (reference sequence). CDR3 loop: CASSSDGTGGYGYTF. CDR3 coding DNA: TGTGCCAGCAGCTCCGATGGGACAGGGGGCTATGGCTACACCTTC.

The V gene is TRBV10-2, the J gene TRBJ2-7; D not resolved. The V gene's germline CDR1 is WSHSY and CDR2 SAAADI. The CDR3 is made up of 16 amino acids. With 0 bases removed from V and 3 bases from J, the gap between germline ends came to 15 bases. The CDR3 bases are TGCGCCAGCAGTGAGTCGCATTCGGGCAGAAACTACGAGCAGTACTTC. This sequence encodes CASSESHSGRNYEQYF.

Written as DNA, the CDR3 is TGCAGCGGTGCCCGGGAGGCAGACATATTCTCCTACAATGAGCAGTTCTTC. Encoded protein: CSGAREADIFSYNEQFF. V gene TRBV29-1 combines with J gene TRBJ2-1; 7 nucleotides align to TRBD2. V lost 7 bases, J lost 0 bases, and 15 bases stayed unmatched. Germline loops: CDR1 SQVTM, CDR2 ANQGSEA. There are 17 residues in the CDR3.

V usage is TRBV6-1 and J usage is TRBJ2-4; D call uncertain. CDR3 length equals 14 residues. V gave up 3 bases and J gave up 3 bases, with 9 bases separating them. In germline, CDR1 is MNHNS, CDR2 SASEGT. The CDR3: CASSDGSLKNIQYF. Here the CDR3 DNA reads TGTGCCAGCAGTGACGGCAGCCTCAAAAACATTCAGTACTTC.

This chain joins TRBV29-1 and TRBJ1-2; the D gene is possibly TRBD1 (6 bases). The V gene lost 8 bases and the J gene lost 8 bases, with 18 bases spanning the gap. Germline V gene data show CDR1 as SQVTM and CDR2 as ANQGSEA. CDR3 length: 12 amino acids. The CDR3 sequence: CSSAGGREGYTF. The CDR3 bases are TGCAGCTCCGCGGGGGGGCGGGAAGGCTACACCTTC.

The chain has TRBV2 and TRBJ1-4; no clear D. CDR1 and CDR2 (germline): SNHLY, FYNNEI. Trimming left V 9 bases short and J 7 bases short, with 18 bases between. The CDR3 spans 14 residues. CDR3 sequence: CASLKTRDGEKLFF. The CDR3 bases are TGTGCCAGTCTCAAGACTCGAGATGGTGAAAAACTGTTTTTT. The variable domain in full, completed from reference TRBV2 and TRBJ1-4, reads EPEVTQTPSHQVTQMGQEVILRCVPISNHLYFYWYRQILGQKVEFLVSFYNNEISEKSEIFDDQFSVERPDGSNFTLKIRSTKLEDSAMYFCASLKTRDGEKLFFGSGTQLSVL.

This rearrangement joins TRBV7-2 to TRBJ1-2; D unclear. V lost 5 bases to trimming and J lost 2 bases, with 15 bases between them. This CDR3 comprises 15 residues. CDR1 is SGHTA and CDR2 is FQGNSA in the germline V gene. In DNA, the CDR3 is TGTGCCAGCAGCCTAACCTACATGGGCAACTATGGCTACACCTTC. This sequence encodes CASSLTYMGNYGYTF.

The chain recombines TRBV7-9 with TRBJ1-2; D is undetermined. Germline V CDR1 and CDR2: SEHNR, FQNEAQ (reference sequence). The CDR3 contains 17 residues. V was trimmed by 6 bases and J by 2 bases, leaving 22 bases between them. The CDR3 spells CASSLTDSRTLNYGYTF. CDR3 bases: TGTGCCAGCAGTCTCACCGATTCCCGGACGCTGAACTATGGCTACACCTTC.